Following are 17 T cell receptor beta chains from one sample sequenced in a study of T cells in Graves' hyperthyroidism and ophthalmopathy. Researchers took RNA transcripts and amplified the TCR beta CDR3 regions from them. The HTBI primer set was used in a first-round RT-PCR of the TCR CDR3. One entry per CDR3 protein results from TCRdb running MiXCR on the multiplex PCR reads. The sample consists of roughly 360,000 distinct CDR3 sequences, roughly 13% of them appearing once. The sample consisted of blood. All receptors come from a man aged 25-40 years with Graves' hyperthyroidism that later progressed to Graves' ophthalmopathy.

This clonotype was recorded many times. The chain uses TRBV12-3 or TRBV12-4 and TRBJ2-7; 8 bases fit TRBD2. CDR3 length equals 15 residues. V was pared by 5 bases and J by 6 bases, with 12 bases of the junction left unmatched. The CDR3 is CASSLSSRGVSEQYF. The CDR3 DNA is TGTGCCAGCAGTCTGTCTTCGCGGGGGGTAAGCGAGCAGTACTTC.

The chain joins TRBV10-3 to TRBJ2-2, with D unclear. The CDR3 is 11 amino acids. V was pared by 10 bases and J by 10 bases, with 13 bases between. Per the germline V gene, CDR1 is ENHRY and CDR2 is SYGVKD. CDR3 sequence: CATKTSEELFF. The CDR3 region has the DNA TGTGCCACTAAGACGTCCGAGGAGCTGTTTTTT.

V gene TRBV20-1 combines with J gene TRBJ2-5, with D uncertain. Germline values: CDR1 DFQATT, CDR2 SNEGSKA (reference sequence). The CDR3 contains 13 residues. The V end lost 3 bases, the J end lost 1 base, and 9 bases lay between the germline ends. The CDR3: CSARALFQETQYF. In DNA, the CDR3 is TGCAGTGCTAGGGCTCTATTCCAAGAGACCCAGTACTTC.

This clonotype has a handful of counts. The rearrangement uses TRBV6-1 and TRBJ2-3; 15 nucleotides line up with TRBD2. Germline-derived CDR1 and CDR2 are MNHNS and SASEGT. The CDR3 runs to 15 residues. V was pared by 6 bases and J by 9 bases, with 7 bases of the junction left unmatched. The CDR3, as DNA: TGTGCCAGCAGCCCCGGGACTAGCGGGGGGAGAACGCAGTATTTT. It yields the protein CASSPGTSGGRTQYF.

This clonotype occurred a few times. The J gene is TRBJ2-2, the V gene TRBV7-9; 10 nucleotides align to TRBD1. The V and J ends lost 10 bases and 4 bases, in that order; junction bases with no gene match: 6. The CDR3 totals 14 residues. The germline CDR1 and CDR2 sequences are SEHNR and FQNEAQ (reference sequence). CDR3 bases: TGTGCCATCTCGGGACAGGGGTCCACCGGGGAGCTGTTTTTT. This gives the protein CAISGQGSTGELFF.

This chain links TRBV4-1 with TRBJ2-7; D tentatively fits TRBD1 or TRBD2 (5 bases each). Per germline, CDR1 MGHRA and CDR2 YSYEKL. The ends were cut back, 4 bases at V and 3 bases at J, with 13 bases in the middle. CDR3 size: 14 residues. CDR3 in DNA: TGCGCCAGCAGCCGAGAAACGGGGCACTACGAGCAGTACTTC. It specifies CASSRETGHYEQYF.

This chain links TRBV9 with TRBJ1-4; D is undetermined. With 2 bases removed from V and 3 bases from J, the gap between germline ends came to 17 bases. The CDR3 consists of 17 residues. Germline loops: CDR1 SGDLS, CDR2 YYNGEE. CDR3: CASSVDPSSSSNEKLFF. The CDR3 nucleotides read TGTGCCAGCAGCGTCGACCCTTCCTCCTCGTCTAATGAAAAACTGTTTTTT.

In regard to this clonotype: This sequence may be a read error, since a much larger clone differs from it by one base. V is TRBV29-1 and J is TRBJ1-4, with D unclear. V lost 7 bases and J 4 bases, leaving 13 bases between the germline ends. The CDR3 length is 13 residues. CDR1 SQVTM and CDR2 ANQGSEA come from the germline V gene. CDR3 DNA: TGCAGCGCTGCGCGGAATATTAATGAAAAACTGTTTTTT. Translating it yields CSAARNINEKLFF. The full variable domain, rest sourced from reference TRBV29-1 and TRBJ1-4, is SAVISQKPSRDICQRGTSLTIQCQVDSQVTMMFWYRQQPGQSLTLIATANQGSEATYESGFVIDKFPISRPNLTFSTLTVSNMSPEDSSIYLCSAARNINEKLFFGSGTQLSVL.

The chain links TRBV20-1 to TRBJ2-5, with a possible D match to TRBD1 (6 bases). This CDR3 has 15 residues. CDR1 and CDR2 (germline): DFQATT, SNEGSKA (reference sequence). Trimming removed 6 bases at V and 4 bases at J, with 21 bases between. The CDR3 sequence is CSATTGTKKGETQYF. CDR3 DNA: TGCAGTGCAACCACCGGGACAAAGAAGGGAGAGACCCAGTACTTC.

The chain has TRBV5-1 and TRBJ2-7, with 7 positions matching TRBD1. This CDR3 has 17 residues. The trim removed 8 bases at V and 1 base at J, leaving 18 bases unmatched. Looked up from germline, CDR1 is SGHRS and CDR2 is YFSETQ. This chain's CDR3 is CASRALYRGLPSYEQYF. CDR3 DNA sequence: TGCGCCAGTCGCGCACTCTACAGGGGCCTTCCTTCCTACGAGCAGTACTTC.

Only a few counts were recorded for this clonotype. The J gene is TRBJ1-4, the V gene TRBV29-1; D not resolved. V lost 4 bases and J 3 bases, leaving 12 bases between the germline ends. Germline V gene lookup returns CDR1 SQVTM and CDR2 ANQGSEA. The CDR3 contains 14 residues. CDR3 amino acids: CSVALIGSNEKLFF. In DNA, the CDR3 is TGCAGCGTTGCCTTGATAGGGTCTAATGAAAAACTGTTTTTT.

This clonotype came up a few times. The rearrangement links TRBV3-1 to TRBJ1-1, with 8 bases that match TRBD1. CDR1 and CDR2 (germline): LGHDT, YNNKEL (reference sequence). The V gene end was trimmed by 3 bases and the J gene end by 5 bases; junction bases not matched to a gene: 11. The CDR3 has 16 residues. CDR3 protein: CASSQTFRQGKTEAFF. In DNA, the CDR3 is TGTGCCAGCAGCCAGACCTTTAGACAGGGGAAGACTGAAGCTTTCTTT.

The sample holds many counts of this clonotype. The chain is built from TRBV28 and TRBJ2-5; D gene uncertain. Trimming pared 6 bases from V and 5 bases from J, leaving 7 bases between. The CDR3 sequence is 11 residues long. Germline V CDR1 and CDR2: MDHEN, SYDVKM. The CDR3 sequence: CASRSWETQYF. DNA of the CDR3: TGTGCCAGCAGATCATGGGAGACCCAGTACTTC.

This clonotype was recorded at least ten times. The chain links TRBV2 to TRBJ1-2; D is uncertain. V was cut by 8 bases and J by 0 bases, with 13 bases left in between. Germline CDR1 and CDR2: SNHLY and FYNNEI. The CDR3 runs 14 residues. The CDR3 bases are TGTGCCAGCCACTTCGTAACAGCTAACTATGGCTACACCTTC. It encodes CASHFVTANYGYTF.

This clonotype was counted at least ten times. The rearrangement joins TRBV7-9 to TRBJ1-2; the D gene is possibly TRBD1 (5 bases). This CDR3 has 12 residues. Per germline, CDR1 SEHNR and CDR2 FQNEAQ (reference sequence). With 2 bases removed from V and 6 bases from J, the gap between germline ends came to 7 bases. This chain's CDR3 is CASSLMGDGYTF. The CDR3 DNA sequence: TGTGCCAGCAGCTTAATGGGGGATGGCTACACCTTC.

This clonotype came up many times. This rearrangement joins TRBV18 to TRBJ1-1; D not certain. V was cut by 2 bases and J by 1 base, with 11 bases left in between. Germline assignment: CDR1 KGHSH and CDR2 LQKENI. CDR3 length equals 15 residues. The CDR3 is CASSPYVRTNTEAFF. CDR3 nucleotides: TGTGCCAGCTCACCATATGTCCGAACGAACACTGAAGCTTTCTTT. Looking up the rest from reference TRBV18 and TRBJ1-1 gives the full variable domain: NAGVMQNPRHLVRRRGQEARLRCSPMKGHSHVYWYRQLPEEGLKFMVYLQKENIIDESGMPKERFSAEFPKEGPSILRIQQVVRGDSAAYFCASSPYVRTNTEAFFGQGTRLTVV.

The table lists this clonotype with many counts. The chain recombines TRBV30 with TRBJ2-3; TRBD1 matches 8 bases. Germline CDR1 and CDR2: GTSNPN and SVGIG (reference sequence). CDR3 length: 16 amino acids. Trimming took 0 bases from V and 2 from J; bases not matched to a gene: 7. This chain's CDR3 is CAWSVQGTGPTDTQYF. The DNA for the CDR3 is TGTGCCTGGAGTGTACAGGGGACAGGACCCACAGATACGCAGTATTTT. Complete variable domain (other parts from reference TRBV30 and TRBJ2-3): SQTIHQWPATLVQPVGSPLSLECTVEGTSNPNLYWYRQAAGRGLQLLFYSVGIGQISSEVPQNLSASRPQDRQFILSSKKLLLSDSGFYLCAWSVQGTGPTDTQYFGPGTRLTVL.